Listed below are T cell receptor beta chains from one sample, sequenced in a study of tumor-infiltrating lymphocytes in primary liver carcinoma. TCRdb re-analysed the multiplex PCR reads in MiXCR, keeping a single row per CDR3 protein. The sample contains around 79,000 distinct CDR3 sequences, approximately 69% of which appear only once. Material for sequencing was tumor-adjacent normal liver tissue. The receptors shown here come from a man aged 40-50 years with primary liver carcinoma and hepatitis B virus infection. Each CDR3 is given with its conserved first and last residue. Fields, in order: J gene, clone size, V gene, D gene, CDR3 protein, CDR3 DNA. A D gene is named only where the DNA matches it firmly. Only some rows state a clone size, as once, few, many or a class for expanded clones.

j_call: TRBJ2-7; clone_size: NA; v_call: TRBV4-3; d_call: NA; cdr3_aa: CASFQDRDTPYEQYF; cdr3_nt: TGCGCCAGCTTCCAAGATCGGGATACTCCCTACGAGCAGTACTTC
j_call: TRBJ2-6; clone_size: NA; v_call: TRBV4-2; d_call: NA; cdr3_aa: CASSQEEGAGANVLTF; cdr3_nt: TGTGCCAGCAGCCAAGAGGAAGGGGCTGGGGCCAACGTCCTGACTTTC
j_call: TRBJ1-5; clone_size: few; v_call: TRBV19; d_call: TRBD1; cdr3_aa: CASSIEGAQSNQPQHF; cdr3_nt: TGTGCCAGTAGTATCGAGGGGGCGCAGAGCAATCAGCCCCAGCATTTT
j_call: TRBJ2-5; clone_size: few; v_call: TRBV7-9; d_call: NA; cdr3_aa: CASSLWGSPQETQYF; cdr3_nt: TGTGCCAGCAGCTTATGGGGTTCTCCCCAAGAGACCCAGTACTTC
j_call: TRBJ2-7; clone_size: NA; v_call: TRBV29-1; d_call: NA; cdr3_aa: CSVGWARNSYEQYF; cdr3_nt: TGCAGCGTGGGGTGGGCCAGGAACTCCTATGAGCAGTACTTC
j_call: TRBJ2-7; clone_size: many; v_call: TRBV6-1; d_call: NA; cdr3_aa: CASSDILGRLGLEQYF; cdr3_nt: TGTGCCAGCAGTGATATCCTGGGCCGTCTAGGTCTGGAGCAGTACTTC
j_call: TRBJ2-2; clone_size: NA; v_call: TRBV4-2; d_call: TRBD2; cdr3_aa: CASSQEIAGAGTWELFF; cdr3_nt: TGTGCCAGCAGCCAAGAGATAGCGGGGGCGGGCACCTGGGAACTGTTTTTT
j_call: TRBJ1-1; clone_size: NA; v_call: TRBV10-3; d_call: NA; cdr3_aa: CAISGTVNTEAVF; cdr3_nt: TGTGCTATCAGTGGCACAGTGAACACTGAAGCTGTCTTT
j_call: TRBJ2-1; clone_size: once; v_call: TRBV11-2; d_call: TRBD2; cdr3_aa: CASGLAESTSGSVYNEQFF; cdr3_nt: TGTGCCAGCGGCTTAGCCGAGTCGACTAGCGGGAGTGTATACAATGAGCAGTTCTTC
j_call: TRBJ2-3; clone_size: NA; v_call: TRBV15; d_call: TRBD1; cdr3_aa: CATSRDFHRGPTDTQYF; cdr3_nt: TGTGCCACCAGCAGAGATTTTCACAGGGGACCCACAGATACGCAGTATTTT
j_call: TRBJ1-4; clone_size: NA; v_call: TRBV6-5; d_call: TRBD1; cdr3_aa: CASSPRGLTEKLFF; cdr3_nt: TGTGCCAGCAGTCCCAGGGGGCTCACCGAAAAACTGTTTTTT
j_call: TRBJ2-1; clone_size: NA; v_call: TRBV6-2/TRBV6-3; d_call: NA; cdr3_aa: CASSLIPGSYNEQFF; cdr3_nt: TGTGCCAGCAGTTTAATCCCAGGCTCCTATAATGAGCAGTTCTTC
j_call: TRBJ2-6; clone_size: NA; v_call: TRBV9; d_call: NA; cdr3_aa: CANTPGGAGANVLTF; cdr3_nt: TGTGCCAACACACCCGGCGGGGCTGGGGCCAACGTCCTGACCTTC
j_call: TRBJ1-2; clone_size: NA; v_call: TRBV12-3/TRBV12-4; d_call: NA; cdr3_aa: CASSFWGSHGYTF; cdr3_nt: TGTGCCAGCAGTTTCTGGGGCTCACATGGCTACACCTTC
j_call: TRBJ2-1; clone_size: NA; v_call: TRBV5-4; d_call: TRBD2; cdr3_aa: CTSSPIDLAETNEQFF; cdr3_nt: TGTACCAGCAGCCCGATCGATCTAGCGGAGACCAATGAGCAGTTCTTC
j_call: TRBJ2-3; clone_size: NA; v_call: TRBV29-1; d_call: NA; cdr3_aa: CSVELTDPQYF; cdr3_nt: TGCAGTGTTGAACTCACAGATCCCCAGTATTTT
j_call: TRBJ2-7; clone_size: NA; v_call: TRBV10-3; d_call: NA; cdr3_aa: CATGGSSYKHYF; cdr3_nt: TGTGCCACAGGGGGGTCCTCCTACAAGCATTACTTC
j_call: TRBJ2-3; clone_size: NA; v_call: TRBV10-3; d_call: TRBD2; cdr3_aa: CAVDRGAGGSDAQYF; cdr3_nt: TGTGCCGTCGACCGGGGGGCGGGAGGATCAGATGCGCAGTATTTT
j_call: TRBJ2-1; clone_size: many; v_call: TRBV28; d_call: NA; cdr3_aa: CASSSIREHEQFF; cdr3_nt: TGTGCCAGCAGCTCGATCAGGGAGCATGAGCAGTTCTTC
j_call: TRBJ1-2; clone_size: once; v_call: TRBV29-1; d_call: NA; cdr3_aa: CSVGAPTGIQVGNYGYTF; cdr3_nt: TGCAGCGTTGGGGCACCAACAGGAATTCAAGTGGGTAACTATGGCTACACCTTC
j_call: TRBJ2-7; clone_size: NA; v_call: TRBV4-3; d_call: NA; cdr3_aa: CTSRQDRETPYEQYF; cdr3_nt: TGCACCAGCAGACAAGACCGGGAGACTCCATACGAGCAGTACTTC
j_call: TRBJ2-3; clone_size: NA; v_call: TRBV5-1; d_call: NA; cdr3_aa: CASSLAGRRSTDTQYF; cdr3_nt: TGCGCCAGCAGCTTGGCGGGCAGGCGTAGCACAGATACGCAGTATTTT
j_call: TRBJ2-1; clone_size: NA; v_call: TRBV6-2/TRBV6-3; d_call: NA; cdr3_aa: CVSSPGIGAPISYNEQFF; cdr3_nt: TGTGTCAGCAGTCCCGGGATAGGGGCTCCCATCTCCTACAATGAGCAGTTCTTC
j_call: TRBJ2-7; clone_size: NA; v_call: TRBV6-1; d_call: NA; cdr3_aa: CASSERQAYEQYF; cdr3_nt: TGTGCCAGCAGTGAAAGACAGGCCTACGAGCAATACTTC
j_call: TRBJ2-2; clone_size: many; v_call: TRBV6-6; d_call: TRBD2; cdr3_aa: CASKGWGLAGVTGELFF; cdr3_nt: TGTGCCAGCAAGGGCTGGGGACTAGCGGGAGTTACCGGGGAGCTGTTTTTT
j_call: TRBJ2-5; clone_size: NA; v_call: TRBV6-1; d_call: NA; cdr3_aa: CASSEGTNGTRYF; cdr3_nt: TGTGCCAGCAGTGAAGGAACTAACGGGACCCGGTACTTC
j_call: TRBJ1-1; clone_size: NA; v_call: TRBV6-5; d_call: NA; cdr3_aa: CASSYEGPLARSTEAFF; cdr3_nt: TGTGCCAGCAGCTACGAGGGGCCTTTGGCTAGGAGCACTGAAGCATTCTTT
j_call: TRBJ2-7; clone_size: NA; v_call: TRBV4-2; d_call: NA; cdr3_aa: CASSQAAGGVSYKQYF; cdr3_nt: TGTGCCAGCAGCCAAGCGGCTGGCGGGGTTTCCTACAAGCAATACTTC
j_call: TRBJ2-1; clone_size: NA; v_call: TRBV24-1; d_call: NA; cdr3_aa: CATREGGLQEQFF; cdr3_nt: TGTGCCACCAGAGAGGGGGGGCTTCAGGAGCAGTTCTTC
j_call: TRBJ2-7; clone_size: NA; v_call: TRBV7-8; d_call: TRBD1; cdr3_aa: CASSLANQGAFYEQYF; cdr3_nt: TGTGCCAGCAGCTTAGCGAACCAGGGGGCATTCTACGAGCAGTACTTC
j_call: TRBJ2-3; clone_size: many; v_call: TRBV6-6; d_call: NA; cdr3_aa: CASTDLGRGTDTQYF; cdr3_nt: TGTGCCAGCACCGACTTGGGGCGGGGCACAGATACGCAGTATTTT
j_call: TRBJ2-7; clone_size: NA; v_call: TRBV11-2; d_call: NA; cdr3_aa: CISSFGGASEQYF; cdr3_nt: TGTATCAGCAGCTTCGGAGGGGCTAGCGAGCAATACTTC
j_call: TRBJ1-1; clone_size: NA; v_call: TRBV4-3; d_call: NA; cdr3_aa: CASSQGQRGDTEAFF; cdr3_nt: TGCGCCAGTAGCCAAGGGCAACGGGGGGACACTGAAGCTTTCTTT
j_call: TRBJ2-5; clone_size: many; v_call: TRBV12-3/TRBV12-4; d_call: NA; cdr3_aa: CASSPAGVEETQYF; cdr3_nt: TGTGCCAGCAGTCCCGCCGGGGTTGAAGAGACCCAGTACTTC
j_call: TRBJ2-1; clone_size: NA; v_call: TRBV6-5; d_call: NA; cdr3_aa: CASINPRRGDNEKFF; cdr3_nt: TGCGCCAGCATCAACCCGCGACGGGGTGACAATGAGAAGTTCTTC
j_call: TRBJ1-5; clone_size: many; v_call: TRBV7-9; d_call: TRBD1; cdr3_aa: CASSFGTGNNQPQHF; cdr3_nt: TGTGCCAGCAGCTTCGGGACAGGGAACAATCAGCCCCAGCATTTT
j_call: TRBJ2-3; clone_size: NA; v_call: TRBV29-1; d_call: NA; cdr3_aa: CSVVATRSTDTQYF; cdr3_nt: TGCAGCGTTGTGGCAACAAGGAGCACAGATACGCAGTATTTT
j_call: TRBJ2-2; clone_size: NA; v_call: TRBV20-1; d_call: NA; cdr3_aa: CSSYRGDTGELSF; cdr3_nt: TGCAGTTCCTATCGGGGAGACACCGGGGAGCTGTCTTTT
j_call: TRBJ1-5; clone_size: NA; v_call: TRBV4-2; d_call: NA; cdr3_aa: CASSQEPGISNQSQHF; cdr3_nt: TGTGCCAGCAGCCAGGAGCCCGGGATTAGCAATCAGTCCCAGCATTTT
j_call: TRBJ1-4; clone_size: NA; v_call: TRBV7-8; d_call: NA; cdr3_aa: CASSLWRGNEKLFF; cdr3_nt: TGTGCCAGCAGCTTATGGCGAGGAAATGAAAAACTGTTTTTT